The 28 T cell receptor beta chains presented below share a single source sample, sequenced in a study of blood T cell repertoires in COVID-19. Libraries were prepared by immunoSEQ multiplex PCR; TCRdb keeps only in-frame clonotypes and omits some of them. The sample has fewer than 600,000 clones, approximately 89% seen once; the top ten hold around 0.9%. The sample taken for sequencing was peripheral blood. Receptors were obtained from a young man with COVID-19, enrolled during active disease.

The chain has TRBV19 and TRBJ2-5; 8 nucleotides line up with TRBD1. Germline CDR1 is LNHDA and CDR2 is SQIVND (reference sequence). The CDR3 runs to 13 residues. The J segment lost 4 bases and the V segment lost 4 bases, leaving 2 bases of the junction unmatched. DNA of the CDR3: TGTGCCAGTAGTACTACAGGGGGAGAGACCCAGTACTTC. Residues: CASSTTGGETQYF.

The chain employs TRBV7-3 and TRBJ2-1; the D gene is possibly TRBD1 (6 bases). V dropped 4 bases and J dropped 9 bases, with 22 bases sitting between them. Germline assignment: CDR1 SGHTA and CDR2 FQGTGA. The CDR3 totals 16 residues. CDR3 nucleotide sequence: TGTGCCAGCAGCTCCCACTCCGGGACAAAAGTCGGTGAGCAGTTCTTC. This encodes CASSSHSGTKVGEQFF.

The chain has TRBV2 and TRBJ1-1; weak D call: TRBD1 (6 bases). Germline loops: CDR1 SNHLY, CDR2 FYNNEI. Trimming stripped 6 bases from V and 4 bases from J, with 15 bases between. The CDR3 extends over 14 amino acids. CDR3 DNA: TGTGCCAGCAGACCCAGACAGGTGGGCACTGAAGCTTTCTTT. This encodes CASRPRQVGTEAFF.

The chain is built from TRBV2 and TRBJ1-2; D remains unclear. In germline, CDR1 is SNHLY, CDR2 FYNNEI. CDR3 size: 12 residues. The germline V and J ends were trimmed by 8 bases and 6 bases, with 13 bases remaining between them. DNA of the CDR3: TGTGCCAGCTTCAGGAGGGTTGATGGCTACACCTTC. This sequence encodes CASFRRVDGYTF. Drawing the rest from reference TRBV2 and TRBJ1-2, the complete variable domain is EPEVTQTPSHQVTQMGQEVILRCVPISNHLYFYWYRQILGQKVEFLVSFYNNEISEKSEIFDDQFSVERPDGSNFTLKIRSTKLEDSAMYFCASFRRVDGYTFGSGTRLTVV.

The V and J genes are TRBV2 and TRBJ2-7; 9 bases align to TRBD2. After removal of 8 bases from V and 7 bases from J, the junction contained 9 bases not matched to a gene. CDR1 and CDR2 (germline): SNHLY, FYNNEI. The CDR3 loop spans 13 amino acids. Here the CDR3 reads CASGRGGLREQYF. The CDR3 nucleotides are TGTGCCAGCGGGCGGGGGGGCCTACGGGAGCAGTACTTC.

This rearrangement joins TRBV4-1 to TRBJ2-6, with unresolved D. Germline V gene sequence: CDR1 MGHRA, CDR2 YSYEKL. The CDR3 has 14 amino acids. Trimming took off 4 bases at V and 3 bases at J, with 7 bases between the two ends. CDR3 sequence: CASSRDNGANVLTF. CDR3 nucleotide sequence: TGCGCCAGCAGCCGAGACAATGGGGCCAACGTCCTGACTTTC.

The CDR3 sequence is CASRLRTTDSNQPQHF. CDR3 nucleotide sequence: TGTGCCAGCAGGCTGAGGACGACAGATAGCAATCAGCCCCAGCATTTT. The chain couples TRBV2 to TRBJ1-5; possibly TRBD1 for D (5 bases). The CDR3 totals 16 residues. In germline, CDR1 is SNHLY, CDR2 FYNNEI. Between the trimmed V and J ends, which lost 6 bases and 0 bases, there was a span of 15 bases.

This clone was observed a handful of times. Germline and junction disagree at one end, which may indicate a read error. The genes are TRBV24-1 and TRBJ2-1; 9 positions agree with TRBD1. The CDR3 consists of 13 residues. Germline values: CDR1 KGHDR, CDR2 SFDVKD. The CDR3 protein is CATSEPGTGKSLF. For the CDR3, the DNA is TGTGCCACCAGTGAACCTGGGACAGGGAAGTCCCTCTTC.

The rearrangement joins TRBV11-3 to TRBJ2-1, with 11 bases aligning to TRBD2. V lost 5 bases, J lost 9 bases, and 12 bases stayed unmatched. The CDR3 runs to 16 residues. Germline V gene sequence: CDR1 SGHNT, CDR2 YENEEA. The CDR3 sequence: CASSATASGRLVEQFF. The CDR3 DNA reads TGTGCCAGCAGCGCGACGGCTAGCGGGAGGTTGGTTGAGCAGTTCTTC.

The chain links TRBV7-8 to TRBJ2-1; D remains ambiguous. This CDR3 is 16 amino acids long. Germline assignment: CDR1 SGHVS and CDR2 FQNEAQ. The ends were cut back, 1 base at V and 3 bases at J, with 13 bases in the middle. The CDR3 DNA reads as TGTGCCAGCAGCTTAGTAGGCGCCCTAGACTACAATGAGCAGTTCTTC. It translates to CASSLVGALDYNEQFF.

V is TRBV19 and J is TRBJ2-7; TRBD1 is a possible D gene (7 bases). The germline V gene has CDR1 LNHDA and CDR2 SQIVND (reference sequence). V lost 7 bases and J lost 4, with 17 bases in between. The CDR3 sequence is 14 residues long. CDR3 sequence (DNA): TGTGCCAGTACCAAGGCCAGGGGGGCTTACGAGCAGTACTTC. This gives the protein CASTKARGAYEQYF. Combining the CDR3 with reference TRBV19 and TRBJ2-7 gives the whole variable domain DGGITQSPKYLFRKEGQNVTLSCEQNLNHDAMYWYRQDPGQGLRLIYYSQIVNDFQKGDIAEGYSVSREKKESFPLTVTSAQKNPTAFYLCASTKARGAYEQYFGPGTRLTVT.

The chain employs TRBV29-1 and TRBJ1-2; D is unclear. Looked up from germline, CDR1 is SQVTM and CDR2 is ANQGSEA. The CDR3 is 13 residues long. The V end was cut by 8 bases, the J end by 3 bases, with 16 bases between. CDR3 loop: CSTRVDGHYGYTF. The CDR3 DNA reads TGCAGCACTAGGGTGGATGGGCACTATGGCTACACCTTC. Full variable domain (missing parts from reference TRBV29-1 and TRBJ1-2): SAVISQKPSRDICQRGTSLTIQCQVDSQVTMMFWYRQQPGQSLTLIATANQGSEATYESGFVIDKFPISRPNLTFSTLTVSNMSPEDSSIYLCSTRVDGHYGYTFGSGTRLTVV.

V gene TRBV13 combines with J gene TRBJ2-1; D may be TRBD2 (5 bases). The germline V and J ends were trimmed by 5 bases and 8 bases, with 16 bases remaining between them. Germline CDR1 PRHDT, CDR2 FYEKMQ (reference sequence). This CDR3 has 14 residues. The CDR3 DNA reads TGTGCCAGCAGCGCCGGACTCGGAACCGATGAGCAGTTCTTC. This codes for CASSAGLGTDEQFF.

This chain connects TRBV9 to TRBJ2-3; 12 nucleotides align to TRBD2. The CDR3 totals 16 residues. Per germline, CDR1 SGDLS and CDR2 YYNGEE. The J segment lost 6 bases and the V segment lost 4 bases, leaving 9 bases of the junction unmatched. DNA for the CDR3: TGTGCCAGCAGCCCGGGGACTAGCGGGTACGGCGATACGCAGTATTTT. It yields the protein CASSPGTSGYGDTQYF.

The CDR3 nucleotides read TGTGCCACCAGTGAGCTGGAGGAAGAGACCCAGTACTTC. This gives the protein CATSELEEETQYF. The chain links TRBV24-1 to TRBJ2-5, with D perhaps matching TRBD2 (5 bases). The CDR3 spans 13 residues. Germline V gives CDR1 KGHDR, CDR2 SFDVKD. V shed 4 bases and J shed 3 bases, with 8 bases lying between them.

This chain joins TRBV19 and TRBJ1-5; D unresolved. This CDR3 region has 13 residues. Looked up from germline, CDR1 is LNHDA and CDR2 is SQIVND (reference sequence). V lost 4 bases to trimming and J lost 3 bases, with 7 bases between them. CDR3 loop: CASSTVLNQPQHF. CDR3 bases: TGTGCCAGTAGTACGGTCCTCAATCAGCCCCAGCATTTT.

The chain joins TRBV5-4 to TRBJ2-1; 15 nucleotides agree with TRBD2. This CDR3 is 15 amino acids long. Per the germline V gene, CDR1 is SGHNT and CDR2 is YYREEE (reference sequence). The V segment lost 3 bases and the J segment 7 bases; nucleotides outside the gene matches: 2. The DNA for the CDR3 is TGTGCCAGCAGCTCGGGGACTAGCGGGGGGAATGAGCAGTTCTTC. Its translation: CASSSGTSGGNEQFF.

The genes are TRBV19 and TRBJ2-1; the D gene is possibly TRBD1 (5 bases). The CDR3 is 13 residues long. Germline CDR1 is LNHDA and CDR2 is SQIVND (reference sequence). Deletions cut 5 bases from V and 3 bases from J, with 8 bases between. The CDR3 DNA sequence: TGTGCCAGTAGTTTCCAGGGCTACAATGAGCAGTTCTTC. It codes for CASSFQGYNEQFF.

The rearrangement joins TRBV7-9 to TRBJ2-7; D not resolved. Trimming removed 1 base at V and 3 bases at J, with 13 bases between. Per germline, CDR1 SEHNR and CDR2 FQNEAQ (reference sequence). This CDR3 is 15 amino acids long. In DNA form, the CDR3 reads TGTGCCAGCAGCTTAGGCCCGGTCGCGGTCTACGAGCAGTACTTC. Protein product: CASSLGPVAVYEQYF.

The rearrangement joins TRBV27 to TRBJ2-1; D possibly corresponds to TRBD1 (6 bases). The CDR3 runs 12 residues. The germline V and J ends were trimmed by 6 bases and 8 bases, with 11 bases remaining between them. Germline CDR1 reads MNHEY; CDR2 reads SMNVEV (reference sequence). CDR3 sequence (DNA): TGTGCCAGCAGGAACAGGGCCGATGAGCAGTTCTTC. This gives the protein CASRNRADEQFF.

The genes are TRBV5-8 and TRBJ2-2, with D perhaps matching TRBD2 (5 bases). Trimming left V 3 bases short and J 4 bases short, with 19 bases between. The CDR3 has 17 amino acids. In germline, CDR1 is SGHTS, CDR2 YDEGEE. The CDR3 sequence: CASSWERWIAGTGELFF. CDR3 coding DNA: TGTGCCAGCAGCTGGGAGCGCTGGATCGCGGGCACCGGGGAGCTGTTTTTT.

V and J are TRBV2 and TRBJ2-1, with 14 bases lining up with TRBD2. Trimming at V came to 2 bases and at J to 9 bases, leaving 3 bases not matched to a gene. CDR3 length: 15 amino acids. Germline V CDR1 and CDR2: SNHLY, FYNNEI. CDR3 protein: CASSEQGLAGVEQFF. Written as DNA, the CDR3 is TGTGCCAGCAGTGAACAGGGACTAGCGGGAGTTGAGCAGTTCTTC. The whole variable domain, filled in from reference TRBV2 and TRBJ2-1, reads EPEVTQTPSHQVTQMGQEVILRCVPISNHLYFYWYRQILGQKVEFLVSFYNNEISEKSEIFDDQFSVERPDGSNFTLKIRSTKLEDSAMYFCASSEQGLAGVEQFFGPGTRLTVL.

This clone is a singleton in its sample. The CDR3 coding sequence is TGCGCCAGCAGCTTGTCGGGTAACACCGGGGAGCTGTTTTTT. Its translation: CASSLSGNTGELFF. The chain uses TRBV5-1 and TRBJ2-2; D not certain. CDR1 and CDR2 from the germline V gene are SGHRS and YFSETQ. The length of the CDR3 is 14 residues. The V gene lost 1 base and the J gene lost 2 bases, with 6 bases spanning the gap.

This clone occurred once. The chain links TRBV18 to TRBJ2-1, with 11 bases matching TRBD1. Germline CDR1 and CDR2: KGHSH and LQKENI. This CDR3 is 15 amino acids long. V was pared by 6 bases and J by 4 bases, with 5 bases of the junction left unmatched. The CDR3 region is CASSAGTGGYNEQFF. As DNA, the CDR3 is TGTGCCAGCTCGGCAGGGACAGGGGGTTACAATGAGCAGTTCTTC.

The rearrangement uses TRBV3-1 (or the pseudogene TRBV3-2) and TRBJ1-2; unclear D gene. With 4 bases removed from V and 6 bases from J, the gap between germline ends came to 12 bases. From germline, CDR1 is LGHDT and CDR2 YNNKEL (reference sequence). This CDR3 has 13 amino acids. CDR3 region: CASSPRHRNGYTF. The CDR3 nucleotides are TGTGCCAGCAGCCCCCGTCACAGAAATGGCTACACCTTC.

Note on this clone: Other DNA sequences from this sample encode an identical CDR3 as well. V and J are TRBV6-5 and TRBJ1-1; weak D call: TRBD1 (5 bases). V lost 8 bases and J 0 bases, leaving 13 bases between the germline ends. This CDR3 has 14 residues. The germline V gene has CDR1 MNHEY and CDR2 SVGAGI. The CDR3: CASSYGGLNTEAFF. DNA for the CDR3: TGTGCCAGCTCCTACGGGGGGTTGAACACTGAAGCTTTCTTT.

The J gene is TRBJ1-2, the V gene TRBV6-5, with D maybe TRBD1 (5 bases). The CDR3 length is 13 residues. V was cut by 0 bases and J by 7 bases, with 9 bases left in between. CDR1 and CDR2 (germline): MNHEY, SVGAGI. CDR3 nucleotide sequence: TGTGCCAGCAGTTACTCGAAAGGGGCTGGCTACACCTTC. Translated, it gives CASSYSKGAGYTF.

This rearrangement joins TRBV12-3 or TRBV12-4 to TRBJ1-1; TRBD1 matches 10 bases. This CDR3 contains 13 residues. V lost 7 bases and J lost 5; bases outside the gene matches: 4. The CDR3, as DNA: TGTGCCAGCACTCCGGGACAGGGGACTGAAGCTTTCTTT. Its protein product is CASTPGQGTEAFF.